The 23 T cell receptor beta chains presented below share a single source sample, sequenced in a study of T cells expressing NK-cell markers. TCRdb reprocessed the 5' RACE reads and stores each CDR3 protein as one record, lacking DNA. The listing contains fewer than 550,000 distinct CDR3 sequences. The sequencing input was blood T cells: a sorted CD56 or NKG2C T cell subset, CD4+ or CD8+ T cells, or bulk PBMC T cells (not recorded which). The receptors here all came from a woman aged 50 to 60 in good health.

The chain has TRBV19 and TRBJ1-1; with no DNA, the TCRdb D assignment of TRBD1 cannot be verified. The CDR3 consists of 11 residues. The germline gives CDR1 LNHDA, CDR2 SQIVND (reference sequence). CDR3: CASSGRMGAFF.

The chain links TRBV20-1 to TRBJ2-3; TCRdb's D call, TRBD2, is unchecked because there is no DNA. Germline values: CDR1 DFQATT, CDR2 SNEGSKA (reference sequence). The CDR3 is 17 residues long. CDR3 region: CSASPRLAGGRADTQYF.

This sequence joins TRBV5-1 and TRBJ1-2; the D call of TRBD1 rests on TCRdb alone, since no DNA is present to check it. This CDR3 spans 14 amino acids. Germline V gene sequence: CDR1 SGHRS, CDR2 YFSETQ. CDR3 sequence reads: CASSLETDNYGYTF. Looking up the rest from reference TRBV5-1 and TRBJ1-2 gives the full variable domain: KAGVTQTPRYLIKTRGQQVTLSCSPISGHRSVSWYQQTPGQGLQFLFEYFSETQRNKGNFPGRFSGRQFSNSRSEMNVSTLELGDSALYLCASSLETDNYGYTFGSGTRLTVV.

The CDR3 spells CASSLAMGWNTGELFF. The chain uses TRBV12-3 or TRBV12-4 and TRBJ2-2. There are 16 residues in the CDR3.

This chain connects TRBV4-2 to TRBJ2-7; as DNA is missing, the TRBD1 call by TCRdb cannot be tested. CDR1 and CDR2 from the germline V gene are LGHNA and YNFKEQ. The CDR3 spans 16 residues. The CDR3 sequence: CASSHETGTESYEQYF.

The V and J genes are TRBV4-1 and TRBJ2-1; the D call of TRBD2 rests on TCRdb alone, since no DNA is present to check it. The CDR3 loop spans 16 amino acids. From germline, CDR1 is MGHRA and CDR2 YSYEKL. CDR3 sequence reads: CASSVGGSSSYNEQFF.

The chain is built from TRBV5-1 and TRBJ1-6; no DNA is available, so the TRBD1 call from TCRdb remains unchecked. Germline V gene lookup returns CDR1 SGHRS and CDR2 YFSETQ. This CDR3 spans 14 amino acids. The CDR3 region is CASSIRDGGSPLHF.

The CDR3 here is CSVKAVGGWETQYF. The chain has TRBV29-1 and TRBJ2-5; TCRdb calls TRBD1, which cannot be checked without DNA. CDR1 is SQVTM, CDR2 ANQGSEA, per germline. CDR3 size: 14 residues.

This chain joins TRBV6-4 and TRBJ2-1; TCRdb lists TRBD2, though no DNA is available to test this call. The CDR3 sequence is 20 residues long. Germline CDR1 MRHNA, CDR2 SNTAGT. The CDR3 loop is CASSDSIRAGTSGILNEQFF.

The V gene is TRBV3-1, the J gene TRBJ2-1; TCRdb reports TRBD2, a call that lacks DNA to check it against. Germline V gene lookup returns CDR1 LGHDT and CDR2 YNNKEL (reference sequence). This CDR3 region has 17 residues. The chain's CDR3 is CASSQSTGLAGGGEQFF.

The CDR3 loop is CASSVSGPETQYF. This sequence joins TRBV6-5 and TRBJ2-5; TCRdb returns TRBD2, unconfirmable since there is no DNA. This CDR3 comprises 13 residues. Germline loops: CDR1 MNHEY, CDR2 SVGAGI.

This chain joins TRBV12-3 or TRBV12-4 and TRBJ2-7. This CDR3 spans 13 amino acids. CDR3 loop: CASSLIVGYEQYF.

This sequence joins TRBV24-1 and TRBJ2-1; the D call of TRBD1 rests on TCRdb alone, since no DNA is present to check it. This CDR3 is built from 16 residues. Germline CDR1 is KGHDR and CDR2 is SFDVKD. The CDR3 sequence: CATSDFRRDPYNEQFF.

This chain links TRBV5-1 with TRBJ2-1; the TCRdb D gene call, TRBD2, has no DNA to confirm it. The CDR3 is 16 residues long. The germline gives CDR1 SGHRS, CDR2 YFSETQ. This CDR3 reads CASSFPTSGRAPEQFF.

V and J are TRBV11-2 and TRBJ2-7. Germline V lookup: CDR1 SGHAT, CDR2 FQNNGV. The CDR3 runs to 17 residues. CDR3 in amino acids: CASSLGVGGGRAYEQYF. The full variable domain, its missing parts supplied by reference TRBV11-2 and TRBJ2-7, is EAGVAQSPRYKIIEKRQSVAFWCNPISGHATLYWYQQILGQGPKLLIQFQNNGVVDDSQLPKDRFSAERLKGVDSTLKIQPAKLEDSAVYLCASSLGVGGGRAYEQYFGPGTRLTVT.

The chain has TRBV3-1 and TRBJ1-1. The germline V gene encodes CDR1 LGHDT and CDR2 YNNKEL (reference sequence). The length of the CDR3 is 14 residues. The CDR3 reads CASSPRQRNTEAFF.

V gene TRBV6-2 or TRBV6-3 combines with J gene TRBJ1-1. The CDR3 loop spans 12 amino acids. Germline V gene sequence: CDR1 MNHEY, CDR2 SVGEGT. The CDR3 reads CASQDGYTEAFF.

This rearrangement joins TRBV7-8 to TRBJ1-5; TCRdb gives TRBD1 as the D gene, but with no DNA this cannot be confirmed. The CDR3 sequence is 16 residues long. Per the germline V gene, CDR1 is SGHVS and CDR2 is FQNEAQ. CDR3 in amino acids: CASSLGTGGGQQPQHF.

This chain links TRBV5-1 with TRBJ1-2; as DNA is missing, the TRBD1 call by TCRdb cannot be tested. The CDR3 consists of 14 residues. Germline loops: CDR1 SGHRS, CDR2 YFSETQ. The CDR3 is CASRDGTGRHGYTF.

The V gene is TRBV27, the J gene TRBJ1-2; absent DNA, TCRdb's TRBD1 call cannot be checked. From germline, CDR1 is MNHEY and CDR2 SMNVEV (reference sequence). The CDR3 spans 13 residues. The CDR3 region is CASSPPGNYGYTF.

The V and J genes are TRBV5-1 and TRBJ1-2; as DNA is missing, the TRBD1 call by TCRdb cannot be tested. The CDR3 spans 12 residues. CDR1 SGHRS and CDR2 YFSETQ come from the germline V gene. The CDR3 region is CASRQEDYGYTF.

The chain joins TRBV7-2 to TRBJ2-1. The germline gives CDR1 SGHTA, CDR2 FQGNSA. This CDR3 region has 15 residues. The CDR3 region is CASSLRQSSYNEQFF. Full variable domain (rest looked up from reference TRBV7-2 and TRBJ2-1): GAGVSQSPSNKVTEKGKDVELRCDPISGHTALYWYRQSLGQGLEFLIYFQGNSAPDKSGLPSDRFSAERTGGSVSTLTIQRTQQEDSAVYLCASSLRQSSYNEQFFGPGTRLTVL.

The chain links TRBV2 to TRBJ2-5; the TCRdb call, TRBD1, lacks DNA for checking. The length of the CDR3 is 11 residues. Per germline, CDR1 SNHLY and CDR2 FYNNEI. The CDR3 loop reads CASSERGDQYF.